A single sample is the source of the 15 T cell receptor beta chains below, sequenced in a study of T cell repertoires in cytomegalovirus infection. In TCRdb, the reads were re-called with MiXCR into one record per CDR3 protein. The table lists about 700,000 distinct CDR3 sequences, about 30% of them singletons, with 18% in the top ten. Their antigens are not known. Source: cultured PBMCs, taken from culture after CMV antigen stimulation. The receptors originated from a human donor in good health (CMV status not recorded). Some clones in this sample may be carry-over from other donors' samples.

The genes are TRBV4-3 and TRBJ2-2, with TRBD2 identical over 11 bases. The CDR3 is 15 residues long. The ends lost 3 bases at V and 4 bases at J; junction bases unmatched: 1. Per the germline V gene, CDR1 is LGHNA and CDR2 is YSLEER. The CDR3 sequence is CASSHGLAGTGELFF. Written as DNA, the CDR3 is TGCGCCAGCAGCCACGGACTAGCGGGCACCGGGGAGCTGTTTTTT.

The chain links TRBV27 to TRBJ1-5, with D perhaps matching TRBD1 (5 bases). The CDR3 contains 15 residues. Trimming took off 3 bases at V and 1 base at J, with 10 bases between the two ends. CDR1 is MNHEY and CDR2 is SMNVEV in the germline V gene (reference sequence). CDR3 DNA sequence: TGTGCCAGCAGTTTTAGATGGGGGAGCAATCAGCCCCAGCATTTT. It is translated as CASSFRWGSNQPQHF.

In its sample, this clonotype was seen a few times. The chain couples TRBV7-2 to TRBJ1-3; no firm D call. Germline loops: CDR1 SGHTA, CDR2 FQGNSA. This CDR3 comprises 12 residues. Between the trimmed V and J ends, which lost 5 bases and 13 bases, there was a span of 15 bases. The CDR3 sequence: CASSPATPAIYF. The CDR3 bases are TGTGCCAGCAGCCCAGCGACCCCGGCGATATATTTT.

The CDR3 DNA sequence: TGTGCCAGCAGCTCAAACAGGAATACCTATGGCTACACCTTC. This sequence encodes CASSSNRNTYGYTF. V gene TRBV7-2 combines with J gene TRBJ1-2; tentative D call: TRBD1 (5 bases). The CDR3 runs 14 residues. V was trimmed by 4 bases and J by 4 bases, leaving 13 bases between them. Germline V gives CDR1 SGHTA, CDR2 FQGNSA.

The chain combines TRBV7-3 with TRBJ1-1; D is unresolved. The CDR3 runs 13 residues. V was pared by 7 bases and J by 5 bases, with 14 bases between. Germline V lookup: CDR1 SGHTA, CDR2 FQGTGA. CDR3 in amino acids: CASKRIPWTEAFF. DNA for the CDR3: TGTGCCAGCAAACGAATCCCTTGGACTGAAGCTTTCTTT.

V gene TRBV7-2 combines with J gene TRBJ2-4; the match to TRBD2 covers 7 bases. With 0 bases clipped from V and 0 bases from J, the junction kept 5 bases outside the gene matches. This CDR3 contains 17 residues. Germline V gene sequence: CDR1 SGHTA, CDR2 FQGNSA. CDR3 nucleotides: TGTGCCAGCAGCTTAGCGGGAGGGTACATAGCCAAAAACATTCAGTACTTC. Translated, it gives CASSLAGGYIAKNIQYF.

V is TRBV10-3 and J is TRBJ2-5, with D possibly TRBD2 on 5 matching bases. The CDR3 has 14 residues. V was shortened by 10 bases and J by 3 bases, with 18 bases between the two germline ends. CDR1 and CDR2 (germline): ENHRY, SYGVKD. CDR3: CATTTAGGKETQYF. CDR3 sequence (DNA): TGTGCCACCACCACGGCCGGAGGCAAAGAGACCCAGTACTTC.

This clonotype has more than one count but fewer than ten. The V and J genes are TRBV2 and TRBJ1-5; weak D call: TRBD1 (5 bases). V was trimmed by 7 bases and J by 7 bases, leaving 14 bases between them. Germline CDR1 and CDR2: SNHLY and FYNNEI. This CDR3 is built from 13 residues. The CDR3 protein is CASTGARMQPQHF. The DNA for the CDR3 is TGTGCCAGCACTGGGGCGCGGATGCAGCCCCAGCATTTT.

The chain is built from TRBV27 and TRBJ1-2; TRBD1 matches at 7 bases. Trimming at V came to 2 bases and at J to 3 bases, leaving 12 bases not matched to a gene. From germline, CDR1 is MNHEY and CDR2 SMNVEV (reference sequence). The CDR3 consists of 17 residues. The CDR3 DNA reads as TGTGCCAGCAGTTTAAGTCCCCCTCGACAGGGCGACTATGGCTACACCTTC. It translates to CASSLSPPRQGDYGYTF.

V is TRBV27 and J is TRBJ2-7, with TRBD2 as a possible D gene (6 bases). Germline lookup yields CDR1 MNHEY and CDR2 SMNVEV (reference sequence). The ends were cut back, 0 bases at V and 6 bases at J, with 12 bases in the middle. The CDR3 spans 14 residues. The CDR3 nucleotides read TGTGCCAGCAGTTTATCCCTCGGAGGGTCCGAGCAGTACTTC. Amino acids: CASSLSLGGSEQYF.

Comments on this clonotype: Just one base apart from a much larger clone, this may be a read error. CDR3 region: CASSLGQGLADTQYF. DNA of the CDR3: TGTGCCAGCAGCTTAGGACAGGGGTTAGCAGATACGCAGTATTTT. The V and J genes are TRBV7-2 and TRBJ2-3, with TRBD1 matching 8 bases. The trim removed 1 base at V and 4 bases at J, leaving 4 bases unmatched. The CDR3 is 15 residues long. CDR1 and CDR2 from the germline V gene are SGHTA and FQGNSA.

This clonotype showed up many times. This sequence joins TRBV7-2 and TRBJ2-3; D is unclear. With 5 bases removed from V and 5 bases from J, the gap between germline ends came to 8 bases. Per germline, CDR1 SGHTA and CDR2 FQGNSA. This CDR3 has 12 residues. CDR3 loop: CASSPTLDTQYF. For the CDR3, the DNA is TGTGCCAGCAGCCCAACCTTAGATACGCAGTATTTT.

The chain uses TRBV12-3 or TRBV12-4 and TRBJ2-3; D not certain. The V and J ends lost 4 bases and 6 bases respectively, with 11 bases between them. The CDR3 sequence is 13 residues long. Written as DNA, the CDR3 is TGTGCCAGCAGTTGGGGTGCGGACGATACGCAGTATTTT. This encodes CASSWGADDTQYF.

This chain connects TRBV19 to TRBJ2-1; a possible D gene is TRBD1 (6 bases). Germline lookup yields CDR1 LNHDA and CDR2 SQIVND (reference sequence). V gave up 10 bases and J gave up 3 bases, with 13 bases separating them. This CDR3 has 13 amino acids. The CDR3 DNA is TGTGCCACAAGGACAGCGAACTACAATGAGCAGTTCTTC. Translation: CATRTANYNEQFF.

The chain carries TRBV7-9 and TRBJ1-2; weak D call: TRBD1 (5 bases). Germline V gives CDR1 SEHNR, CDR2 FQNEAQ (reference sequence). Trimming removed 10 bases from V and 6 bases from J, with 12 bases in between. The length of the CDR3 is 11 residues. CDR3 residues: CAKRTGHGYTF. Written as DNA, the CDR3 is TGTGCCAAGAGGACGGGGCATGGCTACACCTTC.